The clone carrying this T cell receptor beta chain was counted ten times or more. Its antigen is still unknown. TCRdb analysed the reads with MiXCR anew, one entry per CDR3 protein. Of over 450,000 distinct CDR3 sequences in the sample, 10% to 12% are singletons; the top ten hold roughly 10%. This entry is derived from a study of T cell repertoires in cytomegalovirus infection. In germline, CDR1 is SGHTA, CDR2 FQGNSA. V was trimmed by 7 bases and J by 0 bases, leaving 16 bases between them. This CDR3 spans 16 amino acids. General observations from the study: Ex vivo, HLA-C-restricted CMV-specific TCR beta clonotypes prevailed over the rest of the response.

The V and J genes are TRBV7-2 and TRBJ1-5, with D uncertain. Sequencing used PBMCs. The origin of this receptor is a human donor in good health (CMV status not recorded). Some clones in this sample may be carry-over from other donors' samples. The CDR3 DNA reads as TGTGCCAGCACCCCTGCTTTCGGGTATAGCAATCAGCCCCAGCATTTT. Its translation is CASTPAFGYSNQPQHF.